This T cell receptor (beta chain) came from a study of regulatory T cells in long-lasting Graves disease. The CDR3 contains 14 residues. In germline, CDR1 is SGHRS, CDR2 YFSETQ. Trimming stripped 5 bases from V and 2 bases from J, with 13 bases between. Time point indicated: newly diagnosed GD, antithyroid drugs for less than 3 months. PBMCs provided the RNA from which the TCR library was made. This clonotype was observed many times. For TCR beta, libraries came from iRepertoire HTBI primers and Arm-PCR of CDR3 regions. Authors' data handling: Identification of gene segments yielded approximately 62 TRBV and about 15 TRBJ across samples. A single record per CDR3 protein comes from TCRdb applying MiXCR to the multiplex PCR reads. The V and J calls here are based on TCRdb, not the publication. Of 300,000 to 400,000 distinct CDR3 sequences listed, approximately 15% are singletons. These data were likewise used in another study, on T cells in Graves' hyperthyroidism and ophthalmopathy.

The sequencing here drew on peripheral blood mononuclear cells (PBMCs), taken at new diagnosis, from a patient treated with antithyroid drugs. The sequence came from a man aged 40-55 years with Graves disease. This chain uses TRBV5-1 with TRBJ1-1; perhaps TRBD1 as D (6 bases). CDR3 residues: CASSRQAVNTEAFF. CDR3 bases: TGCGCCAGCAGTAGACAGGCGGTTAACACTGAAGCTTTCTTT.